The next 9 T cell receptor beta chains were all read from a single sample in a study of radiotherapy plus CTLA-4 blockade in lung cancer. Here immunoSEQ multiplex PCR was the method, and the copy in TCRdb shows in-frame clones only, minus some. The sample holds some 66,000 clones, about four fifths seen once. Sequenced material: peripheral blood, taken from a patient treated with radiotherapy plus ipilimumab. These receptors were taken from a human donor with non-small cell lung cancer who had a partial response to radiotherapy plus ipilimumab.

The chain combines TRBV7-3 with TRBJ2-3; D not resolved. Trimming left V 4 bases short and J 3 bases short, with 8 bases between. Germline V gives CDR1 SGHTA, CDR2 FQGTGA. The CDR3 extends over 13 amino acids. CDR3 coding DNA: TGTGCCAGCAGCTGGAGAGGAACAGATACGCAGTATTTT. The encoded protein is CASSWRGTDTQYF.

The chain joins TRBV7-3 to TRBJ2-2; D is uncertain. The CDR3 spans 12 residues. Germline V gene lookup returns CDR1 SGHTA and CDR2 FQGTGA. The V end was cut by 4 bases, the J end by 2 bases, with 2 bases between. The CDR3 DNA follows: TGTGCCAGCAGCTCAAACACCGGGGAGCTGTTTTTT. It is translated as CASSSNTGELFF.

This rearrangement joins TRBV9 to TRBJ2-2; D possibly corresponds to TRBD2 (7 bases). Per the germline V gene, CDR1 is SGDLS and CDR2 is YYNGEE. The CDR3 spans 16 residues. V lost 3 bases to trimming and J lost 7 bases, with 19 bases between them. CDR3 sequence (DNA): TGTGCCAGCAGCGCCCTGGGGGCTAGCGGTATCGGGGAGCTGTTTTTT. Amino acid sequence: CASSALGASGIGELFF. Supplemented by reference TRBV9 and TRBJ2-2, the full variable domain reads DSGVTQTPKHLITATGQRVTLRCSPRSGDLSVYWYQQSLDQGLQFLIQYYNGEERAKGNILERFSAQQFPDLHSELNLSSLELGDSALYFCASSALGASGIGELFFGEGSRLTVL.

In its sample, this clone was seen a few times. The J gene is TRBJ1-3, the V gene TRBV2; 7 nucleotides agree with TRBD1. CDR1 is SNHLY and CDR2 is FYNNEI in the germline V gene. Losses at the gene ends were 6 bases for V and 2 bases for J; bases not matched to a gene: 7. This CDR3 spans 15 amino acids. DNA of the CDR3: TGTGCCAGCAGCCTACAGGGGTCTGCTGGAAACACCATATATTTT. Protein: CASSLQGSAGNTIYF.

V and J are TRBV5-4 and TRBJ1-3; the match to TRBD1 covers 10 bases. The V gene end was trimmed by 3 bases and the J gene end by 3 bases; junction bases not matched to a gene: 3. Per the germline V gene, CDR1 is SGHNT and CDR2 is YYREEE (reference sequence). This CDR3 is 15 amino acids long. The CDR3 reads CASSSDRGLGNTIYF. In nucleotides, the CDR3 is TGTGCCAGCAGCTCCGACAGGGGGCTTGGAAACACCATATATTTT. The full variable domain, its missing parts supplied by reference TRBV5-4 and TRBJ1-3, is ETGVTQSPTHLIKTRGQQVTLRCSSQSGHNTVSWYQQALGQGPQFIFQYYREEENGRGNFPPRFSGLQFPNYSSELNVNALELDDSALYLCASSSDRGLGNTIYFGEGSWLTVV.

This clone was found once. The CDR3 here is CASSLKFDRGRRGEQYF. In DNA, the CDR3 is TGTGCCAGCAGCTTAAAGTTCGACAGGGGGCGCCGGGGGGAGCAGTACTTC. This chain joins TRBV13 and TRBJ2-7, with 10 bases matching TRBD1. Trimming at V came to 2 bases and at J to 7 bases, leaving 14 bases not matched to a gene. CDR3 size: 17 residues. Germline V gene data show CDR1 as PRHDT and CDR2 as FYEKMQ (reference sequence).

The gene calls are TRBV7-2 and TRBJ2-5, with TRBD1 matching 10 bases. Germline CDR1 reads SGHTA; CDR2 reads FQGNSA. With 5 bases clipped from V and 5 bases from J, the junction kept 2 bases outside the gene matches. The CDR3 consists of 13 residues. The CDR3 is CASSRQGAETQYF. The CDR3 DNA sequence: TGTGCCAGCAGCCGACAGGGGGCGGAGACCCAGTACTTC.

The rearrangement joins TRBV7-2 to TRBJ1-1, with no clear D. The CDR3 has 14 amino acids. With 5 bases removed from V and 0 bases from J, the gap between germline ends came to 10 bases. CDR1 is SGHTA, CDR2 FQGNSA, per germline. CDR3 coding DNA: TGTGCCAGCAGCCCTGCCGGGGTGAACACTGAAGCTTTCTTT. Translation: CASSPAGVNTEAFF.

CDR3 nucleotides: TGTGCCAGCAGCGCCCACCACGAGCGGGGAGGGGACACCGGGGAGCTGTTTTTT. It yields the protein CASSAHHERGGDTGELFF. V is TRBV21-1 and J is TRBJ2-2; TRBD2 reflects the table's D call only, with no check against the DNA. TRBV21-1 is termed a pseudogene. This CDR3 has 18 amino acids.